This TCR beta chain stems from a study of CD8 T cells in ankylosing spondylitis. Study-wide findings and caveats: Reports say disease-linked clones showed up significantly more in matched ankylosing spondylitis synovial fluid.

The CDR3 loop spans 17 amino acids. V lost 2 bases, J lost 3 bases, and 6 bases stayed unmatched. Germline CDR1 reads LGHNA; CDR2 reads YSLEER. This clonotype was counted at least ten times. Its antigen is not identified. Using its own MiXCR run on the 5' RACE reads, TCRdb lists one record per CDR3 protein. Of around 210,000 distinct CDR3 sequences in the sample, 8% to 9% are singletons; the top ten hold 4.5% to 5%. The V call is TRBV4-3, the J call TRBJ2-6; 8 positions match TRBD1. Material: blood, either unsorted or a sorted T cell fraction (not recorded which). The source of this sequence is a female donor with ankylosing spondylitis or in good health (not recorded which). The CDR3: CASSQIPGGFGANVLTF. The CDR3 DNA reads TGCGCCAGCAGCCAAATCCCAGGGGGCTTTGGGGCCAACGTCCTGACTTTC.